This TCR beta chain was retrieved from a study of blood T cell repertoires in COVID-19. Clones were sequenced by immunoSEQ multiplex PCR, and TCRdb holds only the in-frame ones, with some missing. The sample consists of about 130,000 clones, under 90% of them appearing once. CDR1 and CDR2 from the germline V gene are SGHKS and YYEKEE (reference sequence). Trimming left V 0 bases short and J 5 bases short, with 11 bases between. This CDR3 comprises 14 residues. The chain is built from TRBV5-5 and TRBJ2-5; no clear D. Source material: peripheral blood. This receptor was identified in a woman in her sixties with acute or convalescent COVID-19. The CDR3: CASSLAGGEETQYF. In DNA, the CDR3 is TGTGCCAGCAGCTTGGCCGGTGGTGAGGAGACCCAGTACTTC. The whole variable domain, filled in from reference TRBV5-5 and TRBJ2-5, reads DAGVTQSPTHLIKTRGQQVTLRCSPISGHKSVSWYQQVLGQGPQFIFQYYEKEERGRGNFPDRFSARQFPNYSSELNVNALLLGDSALYLCASSLAGGEETQYFGPGTRLLVL.